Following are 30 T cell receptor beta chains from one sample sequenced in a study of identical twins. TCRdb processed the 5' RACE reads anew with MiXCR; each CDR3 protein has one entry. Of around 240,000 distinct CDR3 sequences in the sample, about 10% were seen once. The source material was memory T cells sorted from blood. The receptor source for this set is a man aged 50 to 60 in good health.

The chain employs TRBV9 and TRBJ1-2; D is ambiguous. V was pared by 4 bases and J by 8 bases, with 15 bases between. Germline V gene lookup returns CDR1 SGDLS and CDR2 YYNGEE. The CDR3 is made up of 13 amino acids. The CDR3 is CASSPGSLVGYTF. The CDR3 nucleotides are TGTGCCAGCAGCCCCGGGAGTTTAGTCGGCTACACCTTC.

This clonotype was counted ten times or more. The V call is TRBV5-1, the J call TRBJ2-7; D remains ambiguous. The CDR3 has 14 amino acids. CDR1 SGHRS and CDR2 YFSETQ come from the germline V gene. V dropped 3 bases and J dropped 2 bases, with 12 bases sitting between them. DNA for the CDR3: TGCGCCAGCAGCTCGATTGACGGCACCTACGAGCAGTACTTC. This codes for CASSSIDGTYEQYF.

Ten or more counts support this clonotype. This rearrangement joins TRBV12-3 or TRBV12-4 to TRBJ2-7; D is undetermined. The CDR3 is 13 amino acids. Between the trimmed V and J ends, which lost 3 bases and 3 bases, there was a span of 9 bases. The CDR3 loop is CASSFSGGYEQYF. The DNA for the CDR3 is TGTGCCAGCAGTTTTTCGGGCGGCTACGAGCAGTACTTC.

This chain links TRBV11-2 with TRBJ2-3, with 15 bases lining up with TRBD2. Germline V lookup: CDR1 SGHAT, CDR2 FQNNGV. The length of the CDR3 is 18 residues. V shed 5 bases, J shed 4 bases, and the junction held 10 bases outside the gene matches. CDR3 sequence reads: CASSVGLAGGLSPDTQYF. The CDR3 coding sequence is TGTGCCAGCAGCGTAGGACTAGCGGGGGGGCTTTCCCCAGATACGCAGTATTTT.

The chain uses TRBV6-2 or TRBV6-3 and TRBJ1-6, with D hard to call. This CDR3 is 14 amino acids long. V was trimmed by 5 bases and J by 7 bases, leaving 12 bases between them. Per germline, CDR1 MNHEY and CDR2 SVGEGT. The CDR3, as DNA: TGTGCCAGCAGTAAGCCGGGGAGGAATTCACCCCTCCACTTT. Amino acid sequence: CASSKPGRNSPLHF.

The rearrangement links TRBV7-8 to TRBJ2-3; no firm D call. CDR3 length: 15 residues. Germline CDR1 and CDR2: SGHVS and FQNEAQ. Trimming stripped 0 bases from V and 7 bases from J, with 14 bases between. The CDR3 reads CASSLAGSQRNTQYF. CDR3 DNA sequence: TGTGCCAGCAGCTTAGCGGGGTCCCAGAGAAATACGCAGTATTTT.

The CDR3 DNA follows: TGTGCCAGCAGCGTCAGGGTAGGCCAAGAGACCCAGTACTTC. Amino acids: CASSVRVGQETQYF. This chain connects TRBV7-9 to TRBJ2-5; D might be TRBD1 (5 bases). V gave up 5 bases and J gave up 1 base, with 11 bases separating them. CDR3 length equals 14 residues. Germline V gene lookup returns CDR1 SEHNR and CDR2 FQNEAQ (reference sequence).

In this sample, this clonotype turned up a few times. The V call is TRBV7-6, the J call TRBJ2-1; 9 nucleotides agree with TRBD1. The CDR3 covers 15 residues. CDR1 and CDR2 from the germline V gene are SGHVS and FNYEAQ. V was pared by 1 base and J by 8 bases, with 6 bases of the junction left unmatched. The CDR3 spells CASSLGGQGRDEQFF. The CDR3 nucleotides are TGTGCCAGCAGCTTAGGGGGACAGGGTCGCGATGAGCAGTTCTTC.

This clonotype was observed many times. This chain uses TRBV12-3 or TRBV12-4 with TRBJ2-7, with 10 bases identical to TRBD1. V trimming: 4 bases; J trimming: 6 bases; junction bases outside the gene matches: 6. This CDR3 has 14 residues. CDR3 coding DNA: TGTGCCAGCAGTTCCGGGACAGGGGCCTCCGAGCAGTACTTC. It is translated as CASSSGTGASEQYF.

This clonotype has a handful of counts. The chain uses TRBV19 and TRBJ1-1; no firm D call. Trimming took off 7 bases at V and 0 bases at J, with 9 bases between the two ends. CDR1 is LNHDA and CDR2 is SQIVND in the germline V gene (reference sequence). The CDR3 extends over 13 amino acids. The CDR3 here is CASTTGLNTEAFF. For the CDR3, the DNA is TGTGCCAGTACGACGGGGTTGAACACTGAAGCTTTCTTT.

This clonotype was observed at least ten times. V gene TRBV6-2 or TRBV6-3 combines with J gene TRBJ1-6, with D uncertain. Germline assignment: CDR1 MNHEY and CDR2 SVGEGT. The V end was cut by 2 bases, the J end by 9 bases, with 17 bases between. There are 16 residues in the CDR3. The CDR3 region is CASSYRRQGWVSPLHF. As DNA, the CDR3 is TGTGCCAGCAGTTACCGACGCCAAGGGTGGGTTTCACCCCTCCACTTT.

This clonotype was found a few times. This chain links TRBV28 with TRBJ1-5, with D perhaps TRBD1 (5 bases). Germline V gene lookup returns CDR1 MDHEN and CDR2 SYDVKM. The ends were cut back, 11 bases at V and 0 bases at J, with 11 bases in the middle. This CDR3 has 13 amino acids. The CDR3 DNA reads TGTGCCGGGGGTAGTGATAGCAATCAGCCCCAGCATTTT. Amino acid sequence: CAGGSDSNQPQHF.

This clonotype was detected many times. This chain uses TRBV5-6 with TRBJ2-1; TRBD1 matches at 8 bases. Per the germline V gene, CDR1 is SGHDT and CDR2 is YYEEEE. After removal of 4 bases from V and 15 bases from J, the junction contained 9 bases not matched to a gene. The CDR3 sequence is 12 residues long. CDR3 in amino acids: CASSTQDRDPFF. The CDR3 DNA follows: TGTGCCAGCAGCACCCAGGACAGGGACCCGTTCTTC.

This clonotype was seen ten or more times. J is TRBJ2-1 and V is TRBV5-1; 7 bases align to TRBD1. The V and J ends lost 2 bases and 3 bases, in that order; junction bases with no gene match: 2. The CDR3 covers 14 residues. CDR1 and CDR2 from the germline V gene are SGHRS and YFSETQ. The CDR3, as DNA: TGCGCCAGCAGCTTCCGGGACAGCTACAATGAGCAGTTCTTC. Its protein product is CASSFRDSYNEQFF.

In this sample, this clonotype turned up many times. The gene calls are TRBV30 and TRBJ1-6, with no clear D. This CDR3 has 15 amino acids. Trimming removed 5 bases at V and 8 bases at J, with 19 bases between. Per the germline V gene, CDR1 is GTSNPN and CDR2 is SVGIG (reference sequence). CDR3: CAWSKLRMEDSPLHF. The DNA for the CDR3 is TGTGCCTGGTCCAAACTCCGGATGGAGGATTCACCCCTCCACTTT.

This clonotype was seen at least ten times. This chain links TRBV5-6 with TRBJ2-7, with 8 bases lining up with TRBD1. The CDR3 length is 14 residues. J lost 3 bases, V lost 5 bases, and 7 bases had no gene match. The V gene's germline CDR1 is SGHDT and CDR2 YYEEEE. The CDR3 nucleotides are TGTGCCAGCAGGGCCGGACAGGGCTACTACGAGCAGTACTTC. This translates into CASRAGQGYYEQYF.

The CDR3 sequence: CASSAEGTSGYNEQFF. In DNA, the CDR3 is TGTGCCAGCAGCGCCGAGGGGACTAGCGGATACAATGAGCAGTTCTTC. This rearrangement joins TRBV9 to TRBJ2-1; TRBD2 matches 11 bases. V shed 3 bases, J shed 4 bases, and the junction held 6 bases outside the gene matches. Germline-derived CDR1 and CDR2 are SGDLS and YYNGEE. The CDR3 has 16 amino acids.

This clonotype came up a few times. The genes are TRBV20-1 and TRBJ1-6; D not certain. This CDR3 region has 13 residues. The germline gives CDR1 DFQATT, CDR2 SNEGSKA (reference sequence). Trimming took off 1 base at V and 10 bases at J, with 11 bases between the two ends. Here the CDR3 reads CSARVVGESPLHF. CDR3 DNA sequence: TGCAGTGCTAGAGTGGTCGGGGAATCACCCCTCCACTTT.

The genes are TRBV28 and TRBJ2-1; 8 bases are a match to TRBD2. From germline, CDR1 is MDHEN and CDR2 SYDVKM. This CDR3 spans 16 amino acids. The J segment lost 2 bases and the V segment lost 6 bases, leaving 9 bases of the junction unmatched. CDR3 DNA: TGTGCCAGCAGCCCGGGCTTCGGGAGGGCCTACAATGAGCAGTTCTTC. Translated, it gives CASSPGFGRAYNEQFF.

This chain's CDR3 is CASSLVWTSGETQYF. The CDR3 region has the DNA TGTGCCAGCAGCTTGGTCTGGACTAGCGGGGAGACCCAGTACTTC. The chain carries TRBV5-8 and TRBJ2-5; the match to TRBD2 covers 11 bases. Germline V gives CDR1 SGHTS, CDR2 YDEGEE. There are 15 residues in the CDR3. J gave up 5 bases and V 0 bases, and 3 bases lay outside the gene matches.

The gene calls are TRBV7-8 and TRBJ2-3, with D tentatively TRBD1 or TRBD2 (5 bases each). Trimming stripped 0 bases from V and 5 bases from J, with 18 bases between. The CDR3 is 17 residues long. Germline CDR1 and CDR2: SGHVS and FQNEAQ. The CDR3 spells CASSLAGTPQRRDTQYF. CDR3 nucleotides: TGTGCCAGCAGCTTAGCCGGGACCCCGCAGAGAAGAGATACGCAGTATTTT.

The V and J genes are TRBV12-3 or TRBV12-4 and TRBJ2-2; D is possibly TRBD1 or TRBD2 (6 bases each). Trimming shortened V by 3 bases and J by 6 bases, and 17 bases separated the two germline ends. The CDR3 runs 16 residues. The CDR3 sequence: CASSFDSGGGSGELFF. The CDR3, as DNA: TGTGCCAGCAGTTTTGATTCCGGGGGCGGGTCCGGGGAGCTGTTTTTT.

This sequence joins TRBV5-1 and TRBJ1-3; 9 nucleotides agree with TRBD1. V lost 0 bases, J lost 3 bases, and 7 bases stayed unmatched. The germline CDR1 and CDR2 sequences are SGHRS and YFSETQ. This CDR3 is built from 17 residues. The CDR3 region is CASSLGAVTGGGNTIYF. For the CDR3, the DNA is TGCGCCAGCAGCTTGGGGGCCGTGACAGGGGGTGGAAACACCATATATTTT.

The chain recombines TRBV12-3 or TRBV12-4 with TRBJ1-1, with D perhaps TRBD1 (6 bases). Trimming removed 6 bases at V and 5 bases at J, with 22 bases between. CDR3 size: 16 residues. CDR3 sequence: CASRPVRGSGMTEAFF. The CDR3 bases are TGTGCCAGCAGACCCGTCAGGGGATCAGGGATGACTGAAGCTTTCTTT.

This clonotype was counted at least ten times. The CDR3 DNA reads TGTGCCAGCAGCTTGGCGACTAGTCCCACCGGGGAGCTGTTTTTT. It codes for CASSLATSPTGELFF. The V and J genes are TRBV5-5 and TRBJ2-2, with a weak D call TRBD2 (6 bases). The CDR3 has 15 amino acids. V shed 0 bases and J shed 4 bases, with 10 bases lying between them. CDR1 SGHKS and CDR2 YYEKEE come from the germline V gene (reference sequence).

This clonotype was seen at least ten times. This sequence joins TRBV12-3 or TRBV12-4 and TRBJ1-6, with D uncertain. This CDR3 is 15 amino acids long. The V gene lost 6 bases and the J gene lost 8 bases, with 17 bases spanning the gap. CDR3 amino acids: CASSPGQFADSPLHF. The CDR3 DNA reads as TGTGCCAGCAGCCCCGGTCAGTTTGCCGATTCACCCCTCCACTTT.

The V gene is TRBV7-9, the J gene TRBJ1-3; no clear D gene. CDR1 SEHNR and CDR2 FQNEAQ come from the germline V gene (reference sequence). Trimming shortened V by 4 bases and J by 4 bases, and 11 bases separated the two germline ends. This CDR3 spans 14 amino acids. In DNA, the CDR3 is TGTGCCAGCAGCTCTACTTCGGGCGGAAACACCATATATTTT. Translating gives CASSSTSGGNTIYF.

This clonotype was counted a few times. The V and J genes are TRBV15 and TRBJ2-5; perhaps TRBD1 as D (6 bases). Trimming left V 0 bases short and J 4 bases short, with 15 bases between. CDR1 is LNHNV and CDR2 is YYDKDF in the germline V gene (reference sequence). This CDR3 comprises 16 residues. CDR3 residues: CATSRDMSPGVETQYF. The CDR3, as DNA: TGTGCCACCAGCAGAGATATGTCGCCAGGGGTAGAGACCCAGTACTTC.

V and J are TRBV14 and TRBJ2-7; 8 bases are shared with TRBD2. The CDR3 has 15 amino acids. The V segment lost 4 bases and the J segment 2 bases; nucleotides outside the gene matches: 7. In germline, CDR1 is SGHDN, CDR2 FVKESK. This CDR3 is CASSPTAGGTYEQYF. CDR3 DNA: TGTGCCAGCAGCCCGACGGCGGGAGGAACCTACGAGCAGTACTTC.

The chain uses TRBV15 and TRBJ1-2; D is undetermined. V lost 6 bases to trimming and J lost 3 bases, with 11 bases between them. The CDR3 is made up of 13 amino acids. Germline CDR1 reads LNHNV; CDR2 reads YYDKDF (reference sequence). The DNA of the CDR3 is TGTGCCACCAGGGCAGGAGCTGACTATGGCTACACCTTC. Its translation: CATRAGADYGYTF.